This TCR beta chain appears in the sequencing data of a study of early T cells in non-severe SARS-CoV-2 infection. Study details: Chains stayed unpaired after sequencing of bulk RNA from unsorted whole blood.

Individual cDNA molecules received unique molecular identifiers. Each CDR3 protein is one row after TCRdb ran MiXCR on the 5' RACE reads. The table shows some 29,000 distinct CDR3 sequences, with over 3.5% occurring only once. This clonotype was observed at least ten times. Looked up from germline, CDR1 is KGHSH and CDR2 is LQKENI. V was pared by 10 bases and J by 1 base, with 12 bases between. CDR3 size: 13 residues. Source material: whole blood. The receptor's source is an adult who was a healthcare worker with PCR-confirmed SARS-CoV-2 infection or an uninfected control (not recorded which). The chain has TRBV18 and TRBJ2-3, with D perhaps assigned TRBD1 or TRBD2 (6 bases each). The CDR3: CATTGAGTDTQYF. Written as DNA, the CDR3 is TGTGCCACCACGGGGGCGGGCACAGATACGCAGTATTTT.